This T cell receptor (beta chain) is from a study of cytomegalovirus exposure and HLA in healthy donors. In the study overall: Early on, a data release was issued that held some 91 million unique TCRs from HLA-typed donors.

This CDR3 region has 17 residues. Per the germline V gene, CDR1 is MNHEY and CDR2 is SMNVEV (reference sequence). V lost 6 bases to trimming and J lost 4 bases; unmatched junction nucleotides: 15. This PCR relied on a set of 60 Vbeta primers and 13 Jbeta primers. This table comes from immunoSEQ multiplex PCR, and its TCRdb copy is limited to in-frame clones, with some not included. The repertoire holds approximately 55,000 clones, with around 82% as singletons. The V and J genes are TRBV27 and TRBJ1-1; 9 positions agree with TRBD1. This TCR came from a boy under 18 in good health and CMV-seropositive. The material sequenced was PBMCs. CDR3 loop: CASRCRDRVRSVTEAFF. DNA of the CDR3: TGTGCCAGCAGATGCCGGGACAGGGTCCGCTCGGTCACTGAAGCTTTCTTT.